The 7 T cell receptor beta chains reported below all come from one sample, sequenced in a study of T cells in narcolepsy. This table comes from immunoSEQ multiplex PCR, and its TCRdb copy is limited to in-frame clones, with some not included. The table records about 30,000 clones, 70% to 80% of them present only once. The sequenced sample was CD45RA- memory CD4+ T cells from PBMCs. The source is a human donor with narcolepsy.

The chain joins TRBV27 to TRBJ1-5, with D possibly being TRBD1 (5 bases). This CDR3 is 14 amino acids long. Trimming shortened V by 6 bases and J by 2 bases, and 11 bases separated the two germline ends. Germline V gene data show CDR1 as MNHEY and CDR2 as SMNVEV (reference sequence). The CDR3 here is CASSQLGGNQPQHF. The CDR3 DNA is TGTGCCAGCAGCCAATTGGGGGGCAATCAGCCCCAGCATTTT.

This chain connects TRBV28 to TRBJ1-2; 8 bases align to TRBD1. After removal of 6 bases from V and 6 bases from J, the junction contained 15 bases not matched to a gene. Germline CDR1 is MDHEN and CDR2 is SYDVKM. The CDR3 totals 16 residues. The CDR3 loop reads CASSRTGTVELNGYTF. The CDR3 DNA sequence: TGTGCCAGCAGCCGGACAGGGACTGTAGAGCTGAATGGCTACACCTTC.

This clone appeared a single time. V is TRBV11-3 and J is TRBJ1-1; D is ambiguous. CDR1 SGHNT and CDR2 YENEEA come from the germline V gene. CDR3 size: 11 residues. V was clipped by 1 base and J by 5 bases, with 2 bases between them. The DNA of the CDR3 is TGTGCCAGCAGCTTAGGAACTGAAGCTTTCTTT. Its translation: CASSLGTEAFF.

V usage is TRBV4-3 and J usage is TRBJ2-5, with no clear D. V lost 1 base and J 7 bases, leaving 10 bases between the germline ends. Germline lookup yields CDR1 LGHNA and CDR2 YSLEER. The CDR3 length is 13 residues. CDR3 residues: CASSQVPAGTQYF. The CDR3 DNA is TGCGCCAGCAGCCAAGTGCCCGCCGGGACCCAGTACTTC.

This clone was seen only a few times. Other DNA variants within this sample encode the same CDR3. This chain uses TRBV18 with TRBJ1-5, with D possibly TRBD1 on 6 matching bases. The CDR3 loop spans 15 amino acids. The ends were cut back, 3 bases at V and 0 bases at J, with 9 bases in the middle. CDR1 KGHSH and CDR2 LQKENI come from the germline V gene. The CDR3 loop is CASSPGQHSNQPQHF. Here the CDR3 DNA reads TGTGCCAGCTCACCCGGACAGCATAGCAATCAGCCCCAGCATTTT. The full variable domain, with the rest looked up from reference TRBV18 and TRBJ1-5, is NAGVMQNPRHLVRRRGQEARLRCSPMKGHSHVYWYRQLPEEGLKFMVYLQKENIIDESGMPKERFSAEFPKEGPSILRIQQVVRGDSAAYFCASSPGQHSNQPQHFGDGTRLSIL.

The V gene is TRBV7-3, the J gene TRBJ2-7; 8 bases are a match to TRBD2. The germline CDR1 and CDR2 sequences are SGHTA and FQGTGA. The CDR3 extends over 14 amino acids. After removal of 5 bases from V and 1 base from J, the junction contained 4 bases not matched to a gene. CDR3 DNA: TGTGCCAGCAGCCCGGGGGGGGCTTCCTACGAGCAGTACTTC. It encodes CASSPGGASYEQYF.

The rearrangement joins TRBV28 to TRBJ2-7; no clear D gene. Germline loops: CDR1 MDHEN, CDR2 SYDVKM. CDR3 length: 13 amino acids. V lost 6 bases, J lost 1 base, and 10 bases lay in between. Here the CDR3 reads CASRIDSSYEQYF. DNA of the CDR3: TGTGCCAGCAGAATTGACTCGTCCTACGAGCAGTACTTC.